This entry concerns a single TCR beta chain. No antigen is known for it. J was trimmed by 6 bases and V by 4 bases; bases with no gene match: 7. CDR1 is SGHDT and CDR2 is YYEEEE in the germline V gene. The CDR3 consists of 16 residues. This entry comes from a study of cytomegalovirus exposure and HLA in healthy donors. 60 Vbeta and 13 Jbeta primers were used in PCR. Methods used by the authors: Some 80 million unique TCR beta chains, some 11 million shared, were counted in a later analysis. TCRdb's table, derived via immunoSEQ multiplex PCR, lists solely in-frame clones and lacks some. The V and J calls and clone size were taken over from that table, and D and trimming were inferred from the DNA. The sample contains about 130,000 clones, more than 75% of which appear only once. Each donor was healthy, and each was a bone marrow donor. The study's findings and limits: According to a later analysis, donors in an Asian-associated ancestry cluster reportedly had fewer N-insertions than the 666-donor mean. Earlier analysis looked at TCR beta V segments, and most were productive about 87% or about 30% of the time.

This clonotype originated in a male donor in good health and CMV-seronegative. Input material: PBMCs. The chain employs TRBV5-6 and TRBJ2-2; 12 bases fit TRBD1. CDR3 DNA sequence: TGTGCCAGCAGCCAGGGACAGGGGGCTTTCTCCGGGGAGCTGTTTTTT. It translates to CASSQGQGAFSGELFF.